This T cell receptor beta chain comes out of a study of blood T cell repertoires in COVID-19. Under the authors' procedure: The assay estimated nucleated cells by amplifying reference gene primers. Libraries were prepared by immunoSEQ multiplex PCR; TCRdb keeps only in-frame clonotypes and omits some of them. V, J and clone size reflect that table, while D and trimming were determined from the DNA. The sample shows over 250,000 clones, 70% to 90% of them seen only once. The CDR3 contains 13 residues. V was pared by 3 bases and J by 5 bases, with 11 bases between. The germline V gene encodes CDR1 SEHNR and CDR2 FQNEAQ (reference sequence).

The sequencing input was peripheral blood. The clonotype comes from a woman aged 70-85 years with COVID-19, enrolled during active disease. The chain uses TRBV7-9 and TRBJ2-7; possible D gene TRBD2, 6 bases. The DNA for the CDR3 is TGTGCCAGCAGCTTTCCGGGGGTCCACGAGCAGTACTTC. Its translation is CASSFPGVHEQYF.